The next 25 T cell receptor beta chains were all read from a single sample in a study of blood T cell repertoires in COVID-19. Method: immunoSEQ multiplex PCR; TCRdb's copy keeps in-frame clones and lacks some. The table has around 180,000 clones, approximately 83% seen once. Sequenced sample: peripheral blood. These receptors were obtained from a human donor in a cohort sampled during active COVID-19.

This sequence joins TRBV27 and TRBJ1-1, with 11 positions matching TRBD1. Germline V lookup: CDR1 MNHEY, CDR2 SMNVEV (reference sequence). V was pared by 5 bases and J by 2 bases, with 4 bases of the junction left unmatched. CDR3 length: 15 amino acids. The CDR3 DNA is TGTGCCAGCAGTCCCTGGACAGGGGGCAACACTGAAGCTTTCTTT. It codes for CASSPWTGGNTEAFF.

V is TRBV5-1 and J is TRBJ2-7, with TRBD1 as a possible D gene (5 bases). Trimming stripped 3 bases from V and 5 bases from J, with 18 bases between. The CDR3 is 15 amino acids. CDR1 and CDR2 from the germline V gene are SGHRS and YFSETQ. For the CDR3, the DNA is TGCGCCAGCAGCTCCCCGGACATCCTTTTGGACGAGCAGTACTTC. Protein product: CASSSPDILLDEQYF.

The chain couples TRBV28 to TRBJ2-1, with D maybe TRBD2 (6 bases). This CDR3 has 16 amino acids. V lost 0 bases and J 3 bases, leaving 12 bases between the germline ends. Germline V gene sequence: CDR1 MDHEN, CDR2 SYDVKM. The CDR3: CASSLWSGVGYNEQFF. The CDR3 coding sequence is TGTGCCAGCAGTTTATGGTCGGGGGTAGGCTACAATGAGCAGTTCTTC.

V usage is TRBV10-2 and J usage is TRBJ2-1; possible D gene TRBD2, 5 bases. V dropped 2 bases and J dropped 6 bases, with 11 bases sitting between them. The CDR3 runs to 14 residues. The germline V gene encodes CDR1 WSHSY and CDR2 SAAADI. CDR3 nucleotide sequence: TGCGCCAGCAGTGAGAGTGGTGGACTCAATGAGCAGTTCTTC. Its translation: CASSESGGLNEQFF.

This clone has only one observation. The chain uses TRBV6-2 or TRBV6-3 and TRBJ2-3, with a weak D call TRBD2 (6 bases). V was shortened by 0 bases and J by 4 bases, with 11 bases between the two germline ends. There are 15 residues in the CDR3. CDR1 is MNHEY and CDR2 is SVGEGT in the germline V gene. CDR3 nucleotides: TGTGCCAGCAGTTACTCGGCGGGATCCCCAGATACGCAGTATTTT. Translating it yields CASSYSAGSPDTQYF.

This clone was counted between two and nine times. This sequence joins TRBV19 and TRBJ1-1; the D gene is possibly TRBD1 (5 bases). The germline V and J ends were trimmed by 5 bases and 6 bases, with 16 bases remaining between them. Germline V CDR1 and CDR2: LNHDA, SQIVND (reference sequence). This CDR3 spans 14 amino acids. CDR3 sequence reads: CASSDRLLGSEAFF. CDR3 sequence (DNA): TGTGCCAGTAGTGACAGACTCTTGGGATCTGAAGCTTTCTTT.

Written as DNA, the CDR3 is TGTGCCAGCTCCGGCCTAGGAGTGAACACCGGGGAGCTGTTTTTT. Residues: CASSGLGVNTGELFF. The chain carries TRBV6-5 and TRBJ2-2; D is ambiguous. Germline V lookup: CDR1 MNHEY, CDR2 SVGAGI. The length of the CDR3 is 15 residues. V was cut by 8 bases and J by 1 base, with 14 bases left in between.

This chain uses TRBV4-3 with TRBJ2-1; 12 nucleotides agree with TRBD2. V lost 2 bases, J lost 6 bases, and 2 bases stayed unmatched. The CDR3 extends over 15 amino acids. Looked up from germline, CDR1 is LGHNA and CDR2 is YSLEER. CDR3 loop: CASSQPSGGVNEQFF. In nucleotides, the CDR3 is TGCGCCAGCAGCCAACCTAGCGGGGGGGTCAATGAGCAGTTCTTC.

This sequence joins TRBV7-3 and TRBJ2-5; no definite D call. The CDR3 is 13 amino acids. V was cut by 2 bases and J by 1 base, with 5 bases left in between. Germline-derived CDR1 and CDR2 are SGHTA and FQGTGA. The CDR3 DNA reads as TGTGCCAGCAGCTTAGGGCTCCAAGAGACCCAGTACTTC. Protein sequence: CASSLGLQETQYF.

The genes are TRBV28 and TRBJ1-4; D may be TRBD1 (6 bases). The CDR3 is made up of 13 amino acids. Germline CDR1 MDHEN, CDR2 SYDVKM. V was clipped by 5 bases and J by 3 bases, with 7 bases between them. CDR3 bases: TGTGCCAGCAGTACAGGGCCTAATGAAAAACTGTTTTTT. This gives the protein CASSTGPNEKLFF.

The rearrangement links TRBV25-1 to TRBJ1-6; 9 bases agree with TRBD1. The CDR3 has 18 amino acids. Germline trimming cut 4 bases from V and 0 bases from J; bases unmatched to any gene: 7. CDR1 and CDR2 (germline): MGHDK, SYGVNS. The CDR3 sequence: CASSAGTGHSSYNSPLHF. The CDR3 DNA reads TGTGCCAGCAGTGCCGGGACAGGGCATAGCTCCTATAATTCACCCCTCCACTTT.

The rearrangement uses TRBV12-3 or TRBV12-4 and TRBJ2-5; maybe TRBD1 (6 bases). Trimming stripped 2 bases from V and 9 bases from J, with 13 bases between. The CDR3 has 13 residues. For the CDR3, the DNA is TGTGCCAGCAGTTTAATGGTCCCAGGGGCCCAGTACTTC. Translated, it gives CASSLMVPGAQYF.

The rearrangement joins TRBV14 to TRBJ1-2, with 8 bases matching TRBD1. The CDR3 is 16 residues long. Losses at the gene ends were 1 base for V and 1 base for J; bases not matched to a gene: 5. From germline, CDR1 is SGHDN and CDR2 FVKESK. Here the CDR3 DNA reads TGTGCCAGCAGCCAAGGGACAGGGTCCTTTAACTATGGCTACACCTTC. Translated, it gives CASSQGTGSFNYGYTF.

The chain links TRBV6-1 to TRBJ2-3; the D gene is possibly TRBD1 (7 bases). V lost 1 base and J 3 bases, leaving 11 bases between the germline ends. CDR1 MNHNS and CDR2 SASEGT come from the germline V gene. CDR3 length: 15 residues. The CDR3 region has the DNA TGTGCCAGCAGTGAAGGCAGGGGGGTGACAGATACGCAGTATTTT. Translating it yields CASSEGRGVTDTQYF.

V usage is TRBV4-2 and J usage is TRBJ1-5, with D maybe TRBD1 (6 bases). The CDR3 totals 15 residues. CDR1 and CDR2 from the germline V gene are LGHNA and YNFKEQ. V was clipped by 0 bases and J by 4 bases, with 10 bases between them. CDR3 sequence reads: CASSQELDRNQPQHF. CDR3 nucleotide sequence: TGTGCCAGCAGCCAAGAATTGGACAGAAATCAGCCCCAGCATTTT.

The V gene is TRBV23-1, the J gene TRBJ2-5; 7 bases are shared with TRBD2. TRBV23-1 is known as an ORF, though its function is uncertain. This CDR3 region has 18 residues. Trimming at V came to 2 bases and at J to 4 bases, leaving 16 bases not matched to a gene. CDR3 nucleotide sequence: TGCGCCAGCAGTCAAAGCCGGATGGGGGGGTCCGTGCCAGAGACCCAGTACTTC. This sequence encodes CASSQSRMGGSVPETQYF.

The chain employs TRBV3-1 (or the pseudogene TRBV3-2) and TRBJ1-1; D gene uncertain. Germline V gene sequence: CDR1 LGHDT, CDR2 YNNKEL (reference sequence). The CDR3 runs 14 residues. Trimming left V 7 bases short and J 2 bases short, with 14 bases between. In DNA, the CDR3 is TGTGCCAGCACCCCGGGGAGACTAAACACTGAAGCTTTCTTT. Residues: CASTPGRLNTEAFF.

The chain carries TRBV13 and TRBJ2-7, with 12 bases aligning to TRBD1. The V gene end was trimmed by 4 bases and the J gene end by 5 bases; junction bases not matched to a gene: 6. In germline, CDR1 is PRHDT, CDR2 FYEKMQ (reference sequence). The CDR3 is 15 amino acids. The CDR3 region has the DNA TGTGCCAGCAGCTCCACGGGACAGGGGGCCCACGAGCAGTACTTC. Amino acid sequence: CASSSTGQGAHEQYF.

This chain links TRBV3-1 (or the pseudogene TRBV3-2) with TRBJ1-4; 8 nucleotides agree with TRBD1. Germline CDR1 is LGHDT and CDR2 is YNNKEL (reference sequence). The CDR3 runs 13 residues. J lost 4 bases, V lost 6 bases, and 1 base had no gene match. The CDR3 protein is CASRDRVNEKLFF. The CDR3 coding sequence is TGTGCCAGCAGGGACAGGGTTAATGAAAAACTGTTTTTT.

The sample holds one count of this clone. The rearrangement links TRBV2 to TRBJ2-3; TRBD2 matches 8 bases. V dropped 6 bases and J dropped 4; count of bases not matched to a gene: 9. This CDR3 region has 15 residues. CDR1 and CDR2 from the germline V gene are SNHLY and FYNNEI. The CDR3 is CASSPLSGDADTQYF. The CDR3 DNA reads as TGTGCCAGCAGCCCCCTTAGCGGGGACGCAGATACGCAGTATTTT.

Remarks on this clone: Other DNA sequences from this sample encode an identical CDR3 as well. J is TRBJ2-3 and V is TRBV27; tentative D call: TRBD1 (5 bases). Trimming stripped 5 bases from V and 4 bases from J, with 10 bases between. CDR3 size: 13 residues. Germline V gene data show CDR1 as MNHEY and CDR2 as SMNVEV (reference sequence). The CDR3 protein is CASSPDRADTQYF. The CDR3 coding sequence is TGTGCCAGCAGTCCCGACAGAGCAGATACGCAGTATTTT.

The J gene is TRBJ1-3, the V gene TRBV10-3; 9 nucleotides match TRBD1. Germline CDR1 and CDR2: ENHRY and SYGVKD. J lost 1 base, V lost 4 bases, and 8 bases had no gene match. CDR3 length equals 17 residues. CDR3 in amino acids: CAISGGTGPKSGNTIYF. In DNA form, the CDR3 reads TGTGCCATCAGTGGAGGGACAGGGCCAAAATCTGGAAACACCATATATTTT.

The chain couples TRBV6-6 to TRBJ1-4; TRBD1 matches at 8 bases. The CDR3 runs 15 residues. From germline, CDR1 is MNHNY and CDR2 SVGAGI (reference sequence). V dropped 6 bases and J dropped 4; count of bases not matched to a gene: 7. DNA for the CDR3: TGTGCCAGCAGCTACAGGGGGGGGATTAATGAAAAACTGTTTTTT. Translation: CASSYRGGINEKLFF.

The V and J genes are TRBV10-3 and TRBJ1-6; tentative D call: TRBD1 (6 bases). The V and J ends lost 4 bases and 5 bases respectively, with 12 bases between them. CDR1 and CDR2 from the germline V gene are ENHRY and SYGVKD. The CDR3 contains 15 residues. CDR3 amino acids: CAISVSRGDNSPLHF. For the CDR3, the DNA is TGTGCCATCAGTGTCTCCAGGGGTGATAATTCACCCCTCCACTTT.

V is TRBV5-1 and J is TRBJ1-5; 11 bases align to TRBD1. Germline-derived CDR1 and CDR2 are SGHRS and YFSETQ. V was clipped by 4 bases and J by 6 bases; unmatched bases: 3. The CDR3 totals 14 residues. The CDR3 region is CASSIGTGGQPQHF. The CDR3 bases are TGCGCCAGCAGCATCGGGACAGGGGGTCAGCCCCAGCATTTT.